This T cell receptor beta chain was obtained from a study of blood T cell repertoires in COVID-19. The assay was immunoSEQ multiplex PCR, and TCRdb's table has in-frame clones only and misses some. The data hold 200,000 to 250,000 clones, with 85% to 90% observed a single time. The TCR originated in a man between 60 and 70 years old who had recovered from COVID-19. The sequencing sample was made of peripheral blood.

The chain's CDR3 is CASSSSHRGNTEAFF. Written as DNA, the CDR3 is TGTGCCAGCAGCTCTAGCCACAGGGGGAACACTGAAGCTTTCTTT. V and J are TRBV7-3 and TRBJ1-1, with TRBD1 identical over 7 bases. CDR3 length: 15 amino acids. In germline, CDR1 is SGHTA, CDR2 FQGTGA. J lost 1 base, V lost 4 bases, and 6 bases had no gene match. Combining the CDR3 with reference TRBV7-3 and TRBJ1-1 gives the whole variable domain GAGVSQTPSNKVTEKGKYVELRCDPISGHTALYWYRQSLGQGPEFLIYFQGTGAADDSGLPNDRFFAVRPEGSVSTLKIQRTERGDSAVYLCASSSSHRGNTEAFFGQGTRLTVV.